The sequence of this T cell receptor beta chain was determined in a study of tissue T cells after allogeneic stem cell transplantation. General observations from the study: The study did not identify alloreactive or antigen-specific tissue TCRs, and some clones might be persisting host cells. This small cohort was clinically heterogeneous, and sampling depth was a limitation.

Comments on this clone: The antigen is unknown. Here the gene names and germline are mouse.

Data came from immunoSEQ multiplex PCR; TCRdb stores just in-frame clones and leaves some out. The profile covers about 48,000 clones, with approximately 70% appearing a single time and 0.5% to 0.65% taken by the ten largest. Input material: sorted cells pooled from one or two spleens. This sequence originates from a pool of C57BL/6 mice in good health.

This chain's CDR3 is CASSPTGGQNTLYF. CDR3 bases read: TGTGCCAGCAGTCCCACTGGGGGTCAAAACACCTTGTAC. The chain employs TRBV13-1 and TRBJ2-4; 7 nucleotides line up with TRBD2. Read coverage stops 1 residue before the CDR3 terminus; the germline J gene supplies the remainder. This CDR3 has 14 residues. Germline lookup yields CDR1 NSHNY and CDR2 SYGAGN. Trimming took 4 bases from V and 1 from J; bases not matched to a gene: 3.